This T cell receptor (beta chain) was found in a study of cytomegalovirus exposure and HLA in healthy donors. Germline V CDR1 and CDR2: SGHVS, FNYEAQ. The CDR3 extends over 15 amino acids. J gave up 2 bases and V 5 bases, and 5 bases lay outside the gene matches. Use of 60 Vbeta and 13 Jbeta primers characterized the PCR. Sequenced by immunoSEQ multiplex PCR; TCRdb stores in-frame clones only, minus some. The sample records 170,000 or so clones, around 74% being singletons. A few counts support this clone. The rearrangement uses TRBV7-6 and TRBJ1-3, with 8 bases aligning to TRBD1. Sequencing input: PBMCs. The source is a woman aged 25-40 years in good health and CMV-seronegative. The CDR3 region has the DNA TGTGCCAGCAGCCTAGGGACAGGACCTGGAAACACCATATATTTT. This gives the protein CASSLGTGPGNTIYF.